This TCR beta chain is drawn from a study of shared clonotypes between healthy human individuals (dated by TCRdb to 2020 to 2022). With respect to the entire study: The cohort included a few men and two women between 18 and 49 years of age. For each donor, three plates each were used for CD4 naive and CD4 memory, two plates were used for CD8 naive, and one plate was used for CD8 memory. The study deeply sequenced blood TCR repertoires of about 5 healthy adults to estimate repertoire size and the extent of clonotype sharing between individuals. Libraries were prepared and TCR repertoires were sequenced by different laboratories using diverse techniques, in order to increase sequencing depth and limit assay-specific biases. Between about 0.85 and 9.5 billion PBMCs per donor were obtained by leukapheresis.

Turning to this clone: No cognate antigen has been identified for it. Base-call qualities are not available, and no considerably larger clone is one nucleotide away.

V is trimmed back by 6 bases and J by 5 bases, and the junction contains 7 bases that no gene match accounts for. CDR1 and CDR2, looked up from the germline V gene, are SNHLY and FYNNEI. From the cysteine through the phenylalanine, the CDR3 covers 15 amino acids. Only the CDR3 part of the read is kept: 45 bases, read in frame from the first base. The paper as a whole reports these results and caveats: Even with the large sequencing depth, rarefaction of the sorted-subset datasets indicated that sequencing was incomplete. Based on pairwise subsampling, the degree of clonotype sharing among donors was expected to be affected by sequencing depth. Naive subsets generally had larger estimated clonotype richness than memory subsets did. Higher generation probabilities were observed for clonotypes shared by all four sorted-subset donors than for non-shared clonotypes. Sampling was restricted to blood, and TCR repertoires in tissues likely differ from the TCR repertoires found in blood. The small number of donors limited the genetic and exposure-history diversity represented. Across a few donors, approximately 4.9% of naive CD4, roughly 3.5% of naive CD8, around 2.1% of memory CD4, and about 0.4% of memory CD8 clonotypes were shared.

Healthy HIV-negative adults with no recently reported acute infections or vaccinations were included as donors. Every donor was a Caucasian adult residing in Nashville, Tennessee, USA. CD4+ T cells were enriched through magnetic negative selection, after which naive cells were positively selected on CD45RA and the remaining negative fraction served as the memory subset. Blood was obtained by leukapheresis, after which PBMCs were separated by Ficoll-Histopaque density gradient centrifugation and cryopreserved in liquid nitrogen vapor phase. Analytical flow cytometry was used to check the purity and quantity of each magnetically sorted T cell population. From each sorted fraction, genomic DNA was isolated and quantified by UV absorbance on a Nanodrop 2000c. Using the deep immunoSEQ assay, multiplex PCR amplified TCR CDR3 regions from genomic DNA. Extracted genomic DNA from each cell subset was distributed evenly across all wells of several immunoSEQ 96-well plates, and each plate was treated as a replicate. For sorted subsets, approximately 200 ng of genomic DNA, equivalent to 25,000 to 35,000 T cell genomes, went into each replicate PCR. Purified libraries were quantified with a Qubit 3.0 fluorometer, sized on a Bioanalyzer 2100, and re-quantified with the KAPA Library Quantification kit. Every immunoSEQ 96-well plate was sequenced on a dedicated single-read 150-cycle Illumina NextSeq 550 flow cell. Per the authors' processing: Because the immunoSEQ output included only junctional sequences and no quality scores, the filtering could not be the same as the filtering used for full-length reads. To assign V/J genes and CDR3, sequences were annotated against IMGT germline references using PyIR, a Python wrapper for IgBLAST v1.9. Any read was removed if the V/J assignment was weak (E-value above 1e-6), the CDR3 was missing, or the read contained stop codons, out-of-frame junctions, or ambiguous translated residues. A V3J clonotype was defined by an identical inferred V gene, J gene, and CDR3 amino acid sequence. Percentage overlap between repertoires was computed as shared unique clonotypes divided by the size of the smaller repertoire. RTK rarefaction, the Chao1 estimator, and Recon v2.1 estimates of unobserved clonotypes were used to assess repertoire richness. Generation probabilities were computed with OLGA for all TCRbeta clonotypes obtained by the gDNA method from several donors. The source is immuneACCESS, and TCRdb retained only in-frame sequences with V and J called. Part of the clones is not carried over; for the studies checked, unresolved V genes explain less than half of this, and the remainder is unexplained. Clone size and the V and J calls come from that table; the DNA yielded D and trimming. This sample has around 720,000 clones in its table, and 73% of those were observed once. The top ten constitute around 2% of the sample.

The chain uses TRBV2 and TRBJ2-2, with 9 junctional bases fitting TRBD2. The source material was memory CD4+ T cells sorted from blood. Explained via the paper, the cell subset or site label denotes: CD45RA-negative fraction. The sequence came from a woman aged 25 to 45 in good health. The CDR3 sequence is CASRGTSLITGELFF. Here is the DNA: TGTGCCAGCAGAGGGACTAGCCTCATAACCGGGGAGCTGTTTTTT.